These 9 T cell receptor beta chains came from one sample sequenced in a study of regulatory T cells in long-lasting Graves disease. Indicated time point: persistent/refractory GD, antithyroid drugs over 5 years with positive TRAb. Preparation of the TCR library used RNA extracted from PBMCs. Building the TCR beta libraries relied on iRepertoire HTBI primers, and CDR3 regions underwent Arm-PCR. Each CDR3 protein gets one entry after TCRdb re-called the multiplex PCR reads with MiXCR. The repertoire holds roughly 400,000 distinct CDR3 sequences, with about a fifth as singletons. The material was peripheral blood mononuclear cells (PBMCs), obtained when the disease was refractory, from a patient treated with antithyroid drugs. The receptor source for this set is a female donor with Graves disease.

V is TRBV10-3 and J is TRBJ1-5, with 7 bases matching TRBD1. Germline-derived CDR1 and CDR2 are ENHRY and SYGVKD. V lost 10 bases, J lost 6 bases, and 21 bases stayed unmatched. This CDR3 has 17 amino acids. CDR3 sequence (DNA): TGTGCCAACGGGGAACCGGGACAGCGGTCCGAGGGTCAGCCCCAGCATTTT. As protein: CANGEPGQRSEGQPQHF.

V gene TRBV5-4 combines with J gene TRBJ2-2; perhaps TRBD1 as D (6 bases). Trimming took off 4 bases at V and 1 base at J, with 11 bases between the two ends. There are 15 residues in the CDR3. The germline gives CDR1 SGHNT, CDR2 YYREEE (reference sequence). The CDR3 coding sequence is TGTGCCAGCAGCCCACCGACAGGGAACACCGGGGAGCTGTTTTTT. Its translation is CASSPPTGNTGELFF.

This clonotype was detected many times. The chain is built from TRBV7-2 and TRBJ1-5; 11 nucleotides agree with TRBD1. The CDR3 spans 14 residues. V shed 3 bases, J shed 8 bases, and the junction held 3 bases outside the gene matches. The germline V gene has CDR1 SGHTA and CDR2 FQGNSA. The CDR3 protein is CASSLDRGPEPQHF. CDR3 DNA: TGTGCCAGCAGCTTGGACAGGGGGCCGGAGCCCCAGCATTTT.

This clonotype was detected many times. This chain joins TRBV20-1 and TRBJ2-5, with D perhaps TRBD2 (6 bases). Germline loops: CDR1 DFQATT, CDR2 SNEGSKA (reference sequence). There are 17 residues in the CDR3. V lost 1 base and J lost 5, with 23 bases in between. The CDR3 spells CSARGEVWGGRWETQYF. The DNA for the CDR3 is TGCAGTGCTAGAGGGGAGGTGTGGGGTGGACGATGGGAGACCCAGTACTTC.

This rearrangement joins TRBV7-8 to TRBJ2-7; a weak D match, TRBD2 (5 bases). This CDR3 spans 14 amino acids. Trimming shortened V by 2 bases and J by 5 bases, and 13 bases separated the two germline ends. The germline V gene encodes CDR1 SGHVS and CDR2 FQNEAQ. As DNA, the CDR3 is TGTGCCAGCAGCTTACAGGCGGCGGGCAACGAGCAGTACTTC. Translation gives CASSLQAAGNEQYF. Full variable domain (remainder filled in from reference TRBV7-8 and TRBJ2-7): GAGVSQSPRYKVAKRGQDVALRCDPISGHVSLFWYQQALGQGPEFLTYFQNEAQLDKSGLPSDRFFAERPEGSVSTLKIQRTQQEDSAVYLCASSLQAAGNEQYFGPGTRLTVT.

This chain joins TRBV28 and TRBJ2-5; D is tentatively TRBD1 or TRBD2 (5 bases each). The CDR3 is made up of 16 amino acids. Trimming removed 6 bases from V and 5 bases from J, with 22 bases in between. Per the germline V gene, CDR1 is MDHEN and CDR2 is SYDVKM. Here the CDR3 reads CASSSTLGPIGETQYF. CDR3 bases: TGTGCCAGCAGCTCGACCCTGGGACCGATAGGGGAGACCCAGTACTTC.

The chain is built from TRBV13 and TRBJ2-7, with 15 bases aligning to TRBD2. In germline, CDR1 is PRHDT, CDR2 FYEKMQ (reference sequence). The length of the CDR3 is 18 residues. Trimming cost V 0 bases and J 0 bases; bases outside gene matches: 3. As DNA, the CDR3 is TGTGCCAGCAGCTTAGGGGGACTAGCGGGAGGTCGCTCCTACGAGCAGTACTTC. Protein: CASSLGGLAGGRSYEQYF.

The rearrangement joins TRBV30 to TRBJ2-2; D remains unclear. The CDR3 has 13 residues. Trimming left V 8 bases short and J 1 base short, with 11 bases between. Germline CDR1 GTSNPN, CDR2 SVGIG (reference sequence). The CDR3 sequence: CAQDGMNTGELFF. The DNA of the CDR3 is TGTGCCCAAGACGGCATGAACACCGGGGAGCTGTTTTTT. The entire variable domain, with the rest obtained from reference TRBV30 and TRBJ2-2, is as follows: SQTIHQWPATLVQPVGSPLSLECTVEGTSNPNLYWYRQAAGRGLQLLFYSVGIGQISSEVPQNLSASRPQDRQFILSSKKLLLSDSGFYLCAQDGMNTGELFFGEGSRLTVL.

This chain uses TRBV3-1 with TRBJ1-1; no firm D call. Looked up from germline, CDR1 is LGHDT and CDR2 is YNNKEL (reference sequence). The V and J ends lost 8 bases and 6 bases respectively, with 13 bases between them. The CDR3 covers 12 residues. The CDR3 DNA reads TGTGCCAGCTGTCAACGGGATTCTGAAGCTTTCTTT. Translating it yields CASCQRDSEAFF.